This TCR beta chain comes out of a study of spatial heterogeneity in lung cancer. The wider study: Among detected sequences, beta-chain ones consistently exceeded alpha-chain ones in number.

Each TCR cDNA molecule bore a unique molecular identifier. Via MiXCR, TCRdb re-called the 5' RACE reads, giving one row per CDR3 protein. The sample consists of 45,000 to 55,000 distinct CDR3 sequences, roughly 5% of them appearing once. This CDR3 has 13 residues. The germline V and J ends were trimmed by 4 bases and 2 bases, with 10 bases remaining between them. Germline V lookup: CDR1 SQVTM, CDR2 ANQGSEA. Time point meaning: sample taken at primary tumor resection. Sequencing of whole RNA from tumor, nontumor lung or frozen PBMC involved no sorting. The source was PBMCs, collected at surgery. The sequence was collected from a male donor with early-stage non-small cell lung cancer. V usage is TRBV29-1 and J usage is TRBJ2-3; perhaps TRBD1 as D (6 bases). Here the CDR3 DNA reads TGCAGCGTTGGGGGACAACTCACAGATACGCAGTATTTT. Amino acid sequence: CSVGGQLTDTQYF.